Following are 18 T cell receptor beta chains from one sample sequenced in a study of blood T cell repertoires in COVID-19. This table comes from immunoSEQ multiplex PCR, and its TCRdb copy is limited to in-frame clones, with some not included. The sample lists about 30,000 clones, roughly 85% occurring once. The sample was peripheral blood. All receptors come from a man aged 55-75 years with active COVID-19.

The CDR3 protein is CASSLIGTTITDTQYF. CDR3 nucleotides: TGTGCCAGCAGCTTGATTGGGACTACTATTACAGATACGCAGTATTTT. The rearrangement uses TRBV7-2 and TRBJ2-3, with 7 bases aligning to TRBD2. The ends lost 3 bases at V and 3 bases at J; junction bases unmatched: 9. CDR3 size: 16 residues. Germline values: CDR1 SGHTA, CDR2 FQGNSA.

This clone showed up just a few times. This chain joins TRBV28 and TRBJ2-2, with 7 bases that match TRBD2. Germline CDR1 is MDHEN and CDR2 is SYDVKM. CDR3 size: 16 residues. V lost 4 bases to trimming and J lost 5 bases; unmatched junction nucleotides: 10. CDR3 DNA: TGTGCCAGCAGTTCCCCTCCAGGTAGCGGGACCGGGGAGCTGTTTTTT. This sequence encodes CASSSPPGSGTGELFF.

V and J are TRBV25-1 and TRBJ2-7, with 7 bases that match TRBD1. From germline, CDR1 is MGHDK and CDR2 SYGVNS. The CDR3 is made up of 14 amino acids. V lost 5 bases and J lost 4; bases outside the gene matches: 8. CDR3 DNA: TGTGCCAGCAGTCGGGCTGGGACAGAGTACGAGCAGTACTTC. As protein: CASSRAGTEYEQYF.

This chain uses TRBV19 with TRBJ2-7; D is unclear. Germline V gene lookup returns CDR1 LNHDA and CDR2 SQIVND (reference sequence). V lost 9 bases and J 4 bases, leaving 19 bases between the germline ends. This CDR3 contains 14 residues. The CDR3 protein is CASSAALGSYEQYF. In nucleotides, the CDR3 is TGTGCCAGCAGTGCGGCACTTGGTTCGTACGAGCAGTACTTC.

This chain connects TRBV2 to TRBJ2-1; 7 nucleotides match TRBD2. V trimming: 2 bases; J trimming: 3 bases; junction bases outside the gene matches: 7. CDR1 is SNHLY and CDR2 is FYNNEI in the germline V gene. The CDR3 covers 16 residues. The CDR3 loop reads CASSESASGNYNEQFF. The CDR3 DNA reads TGTGCCAGCAGTGAATCGGCTAGCGGCAACTACAATGAGCAGTTCTTC.

V usage is TRBV2 and J usage is TRBJ1-4; D is ambiguous. Per the germline V gene, CDR1 is SNHLY and CDR2 is FYNNEI. Trimming took 6 bases from V and 7 from J, leaving 12 bases between them. The CDR3 loop spans 13 amino acids. CDR3 in DNA: TGTGCCAGCAGGCTTCGGGAGGCTGAAAAACTGTTTTTT. Protein product: CASRLREAEKLFF.

The chain employs TRBV4-2 and TRBJ2-1, with D tentatively TRBD1 (6 bases). Trimming shortened V by 3 bases and J by 7 bases, and 13 bases separated the two germline ends. This CDR3 spans 14 amino acids. Germline V lookup: CDR1 LGHNA, CDR2 YNFKEQ. This chain's CDR3 is CASSQPGRGNEQFF. Written as DNA, the CDR3 is TGTGCCAGCAGCCAGCCCGGTAGGGGGAATGAGCAGTTCTTC.

The rearrangement joins TRBV7-2 to TRBJ2-7; TRBD2 matches at 8 bases. CDR1 SGHTA and CDR2 FQGNSA come from the germline V gene. The CDR3 runs 13 residues. Trimming cost V 7 bases and J 7 bases; bases outside gene matches: 9. This chain's CDR3 is CASNSGSAREQYF. CDR3 nucleotides: TGTGCCAGCAACAGCGGGAGTGCGCGGGAGCAGTACTTC. Filled out from reference TRBV7-2 and TRBJ2-7, the complete variable domain reads GAGVSQSPSNKVTEKGKDVELRCDPISGHTALYWYRQSLGQGLEFLIYFQGNSAPDKSGLPSDRFSAERTGGSVSTLTIQRTQQEDSAVYLCASNSGSAREQYFGPGTRLTVT.

In its sample, this clone was seen once. V and J are TRBV4-2 and TRBJ2-2; 11 positions agree with TRBD2. With V trimmed by 0 bases and J by 7 bases, 10 bases remained unmatched. Germline V CDR1 and CDR2: LGHNA, YNFKEQ. The CDR3 has 18 residues. CDR3 residues: CASSQELAGGPNGGELFF. CDR3 nucleotide sequence: TGTGCCAGCAGCCAAGAGTTAGCGGGAGGGCCGAATGGCGGGGAGCTGTTTTTT.

The chain combines TRBV5-1 with TRBJ2-7; 11 bases map to TRBD1. The germline CDR1 and CDR2 sequences are SGHRS and YFSETQ. The CDR3 totals 15 residues. Trimming at V came to 0 bases and at J to 3 bases, leaving 2 bases not matched to a gene. The CDR3 protein is CASSLGGTGGYEQYF. CDR3 DNA sequence: TGCGCCAGCAGCTTGGGTGGGACAGGGGGCTACGAGCAGTACTTC.

This chain connects TRBV5-1 to TRBJ2-2, with 14 bases matching TRBD2. Germline V gives CDR1 SGHRS, CDR2 YFSETQ. V lost 4 bases and J lost 4; bases outside the gene matches: 6. The CDR3 extends over 17 amino acids. The CDR3 sequence: CASSPGLAGGITGELFF. In nucleotides, the CDR3 is TGCGCCAGCAGCCCTGGACTAGCGGGAGGTATCACCGGGGAGCTGTTTTTT.

V usage is TRBV2 and J usage is TRBJ2-3, with TRBD1 matching 8 bases. The CDR3 is 12 residues long. The J segment lost 15 bases and the V segment lost 5 bases, leaving 10 bases of the junction unmatched. CDR1 is SNHLY, CDR2 FYNNEI, per germline. Written as DNA, the CDR3 is TGTGCCAGCAGTTTTGGACAGGGCGTCAAATATTTT. Amino acids: CASSFGQGVKYF.

The rearrangement links TRBV15 to TRBJ2-3; tentative D call: TRBD2 (5 bases). Germline CDR1 reads LNHNV; CDR2 reads YYDKDF (reference sequence). Trimming pared 0 bases from V and 9 bases from J, leaving 13 bases between. The CDR3 is 14 amino acids. DNA for the CDR3: TGTGCCACCAGCAGAGATAGTGGACTGGAGACGCAGTATTTT. This encodes CATSRDSGLETQYF.

This chain connects TRBV19 to TRBJ2-1; TRBD2 matches 10 bases. V lost 5 bases to trimming and J lost 4 bases; unmatched junction nucleotides: 2. CDR1 and CDR2 (germline): LNHDA, SQIVND (reference sequence). This CDR3 contains 14 residues. CDR3 sequence: CASSELAGYNEQFF. The CDR3 DNA reads as TGTGCCAGTAGTGAACTAGCGGGGTACAATGAGCAGTTCTTC.

The CDR3 nucleotides read TGCAGCGTCCTACGGGTGGGGAACACTGAAGCTTTCTTT. Its translation: CSVLRVGNTEAFF. The chain joins TRBV29-1 to TRBJ1-1, with unresolved D. Trimming cost V 6 bases and J 1 base, with 12 bases left between them. The germline V gene has CDR1 SQVTM and CDR2 ANQGSEA. The CDR3 covers 13 residues.

The chain recombines TRBV18 with TRBJ2-7, with 11 bases that match TRBD2. Looked up from germline, CDR1 is KGHSH and CDR2 is LQKENI. CDR3 size: 15 residues. V lost 5 bases and J lost 2; bases outside the gene matches: 5. CDR3 coding DNA: TGTGCCAGCTCAAAACTAGCGGGAGAGCCCTACGAGCAGTACTTC. Amino acid sequence: CASSKLAGEPYEQYF.

The chain couples TRBV15 to TRBJ1-5; a possible D gene is TRBD1 (5 bases). The CDR3 is 15 residues long. CDR1 and CDR2 from the germline V gene are LNHNV and YYDKDF (reference sequence). Trimming removed 1 base from V and 6 bases from J, with 13 bases in between. The CDR3 sequence is CATSRVGQGPQPQHF. The CDR3 bases are TGTGCCACCAGCAGAGTTGGCCAGGGCCCTCAGCCCCAGCATTTT.

The chain links TRBV12-3 or TRBV12-4 to TRBJ1-5, with D hard to call. There are 13 residues in the CDR3. Trimming shortened V by 8 bases and J by 3 bases, and 11 bases separated the two germline ends. CDR3 sequence (DNA): TGTGCCAGCCGCGGGGTGGTCAATCAGCCCCAGCATTTT. This translates into CASRGVVNQPQHF.